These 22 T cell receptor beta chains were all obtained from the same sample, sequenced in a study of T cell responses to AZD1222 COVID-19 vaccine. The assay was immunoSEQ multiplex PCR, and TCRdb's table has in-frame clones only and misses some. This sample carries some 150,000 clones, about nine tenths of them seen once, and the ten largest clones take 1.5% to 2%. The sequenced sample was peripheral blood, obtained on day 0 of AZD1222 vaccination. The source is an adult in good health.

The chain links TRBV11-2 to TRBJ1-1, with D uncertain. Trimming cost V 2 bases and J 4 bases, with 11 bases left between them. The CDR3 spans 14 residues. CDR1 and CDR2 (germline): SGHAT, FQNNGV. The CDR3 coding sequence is TGTGCCAGCAGCTTACTAAACACGGGCACTGAAGCTTTCTTT. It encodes CASSLLNTGTEAFF. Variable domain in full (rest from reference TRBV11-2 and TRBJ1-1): EAGVAQSPRYKIIEKRQSVAFWCNPISGHATLYWYQQILGQGPKLLIQFQNNGVVDDSQLPKDRFSAERLKGVDSTLKIQPAKLEDSAVYLCASSLLNTGTEAFFGQGTRLTVV.

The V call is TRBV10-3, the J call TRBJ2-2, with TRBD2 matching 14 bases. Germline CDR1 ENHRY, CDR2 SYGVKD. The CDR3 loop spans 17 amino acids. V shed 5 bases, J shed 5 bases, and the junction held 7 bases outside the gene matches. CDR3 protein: CAISQTSGRAGTGELFF. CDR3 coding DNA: TGTGCCATCAGTCAGACTAGCGGGAGGGCCGGAACCGGGGAGCTGTTTTTT.

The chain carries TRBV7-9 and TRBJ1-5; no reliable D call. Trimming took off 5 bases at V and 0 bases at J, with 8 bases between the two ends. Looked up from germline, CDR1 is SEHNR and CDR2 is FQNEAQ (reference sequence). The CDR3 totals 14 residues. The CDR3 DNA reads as TGTGCCAGCAGCCCCGACAATAGCAATCAGCCCCAGCATTTT. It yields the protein CASSPDNSNQPQHF.

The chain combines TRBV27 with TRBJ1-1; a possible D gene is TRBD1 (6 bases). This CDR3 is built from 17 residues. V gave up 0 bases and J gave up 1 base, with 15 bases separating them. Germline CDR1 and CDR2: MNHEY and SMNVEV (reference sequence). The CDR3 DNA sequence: TGTGCCAGCAGTTTATCGACAGGTGGGAGGAAGAACACTGAAGCTTTCTTT. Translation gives CASSLSTGGRKNTEAFF.

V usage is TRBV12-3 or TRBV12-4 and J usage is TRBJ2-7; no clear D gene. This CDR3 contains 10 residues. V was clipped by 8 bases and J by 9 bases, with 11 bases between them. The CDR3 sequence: CASAYVRQYF. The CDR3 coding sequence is TGTGCCAGCGCTTACGTTCGGCAGTACTTC.

The CDR3 protein is CASAFGIANYGYTF. CDR3 coding DNA: TGCGCCAGCGCCTTTGGCATCGCTAACTATGGCTACACCTTC. The chain is built from TRBV5-1 and TRBJ1-2; D gene ambiguous. Trimming took 7 bases from V and 0 from J, leaving 13 bases between them. The CDR3 runs 14 residues. Germline V gene lookup returns CDR1 SGHRS and CDR2 YFSETQ.

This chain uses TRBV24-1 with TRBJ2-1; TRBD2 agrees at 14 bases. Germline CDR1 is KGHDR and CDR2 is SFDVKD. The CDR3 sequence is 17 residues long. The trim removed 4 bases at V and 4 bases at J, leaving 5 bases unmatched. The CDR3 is CATSDPRLAGGYNEQFF. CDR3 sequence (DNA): TGTGCCACCAGTGACCCAAGACTAGCGGGAGGGTACAATGAGCAGTTCTTC.

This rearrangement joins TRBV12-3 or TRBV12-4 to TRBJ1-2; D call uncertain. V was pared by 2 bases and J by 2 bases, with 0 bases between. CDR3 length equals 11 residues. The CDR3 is CASSLNYGYTF. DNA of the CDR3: TGTGCCAGCAGTTTAAACTATGGCTACACCTTC.

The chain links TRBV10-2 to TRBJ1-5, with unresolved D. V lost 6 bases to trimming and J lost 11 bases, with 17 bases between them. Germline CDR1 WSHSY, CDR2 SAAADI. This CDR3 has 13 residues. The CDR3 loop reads CASRDSGDLSQHF. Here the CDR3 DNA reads TGCGCCAGCAGGGATTCGGGAGATTTGTCCCAGCATTTT.

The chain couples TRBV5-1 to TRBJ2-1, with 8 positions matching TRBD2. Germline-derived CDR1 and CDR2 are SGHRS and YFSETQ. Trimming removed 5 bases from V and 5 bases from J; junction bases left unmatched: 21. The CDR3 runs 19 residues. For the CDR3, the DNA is TGCGCCAGCAGTCGCAGGCAACTTGGGGTAGCGGGATCGAACAATGAGCAGTTCTTC. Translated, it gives CASSRRQLGVAGSNNEQFF.

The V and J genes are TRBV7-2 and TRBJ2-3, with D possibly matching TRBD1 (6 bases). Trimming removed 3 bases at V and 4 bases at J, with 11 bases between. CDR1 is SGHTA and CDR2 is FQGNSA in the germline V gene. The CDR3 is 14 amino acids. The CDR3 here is CASSFQGLADTQYF. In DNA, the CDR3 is TGTGCCAGCAGCTTTCAGGGGTTAGCAGATACGCAGTATTTT. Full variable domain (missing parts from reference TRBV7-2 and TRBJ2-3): GAGVSQSPSNKVTEKGKDVELRCDPISGHTALYWYRQSLGQGLEFLIYFQGNSAPDKSGLPSDRFSAERTGGSVSTLTIQRTQQEDSAVYLCASSFQGLADTQYFGPGTRLTVL.

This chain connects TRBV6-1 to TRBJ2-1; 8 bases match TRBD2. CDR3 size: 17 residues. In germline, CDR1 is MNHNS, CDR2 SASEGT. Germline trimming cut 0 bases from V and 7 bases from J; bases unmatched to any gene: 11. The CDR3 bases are TGTGCCAGCAGTGAAGCGCTCGAGCGGGAGATTGTTAATGAGCAGTTCTTC. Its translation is CASSEALEREIVNEQFF.

CDR3 sequence reads: CASSQEFGASGRGYNEQFF. DNA of the CDR3: TGTGCCAGCAGCCAAGAGTTTGGGGCTAGCGGGAGGGGATACAATGAGCAGTTCTTC. V gene TRBV3-1 (or the pseudogene TRBV3-2) combines with J gene TRBJ2-1, with TRBD2 identical over 12 bases. The V gene end was trimmed by 0 bases and the J gene end by 4 bases; junction bases not matched to a gene: 10. The CDR3 extends over 19 amino acids. The germline CDR1 and CDR2 sequences are LGHDT and YNNKEL (reference sequence).

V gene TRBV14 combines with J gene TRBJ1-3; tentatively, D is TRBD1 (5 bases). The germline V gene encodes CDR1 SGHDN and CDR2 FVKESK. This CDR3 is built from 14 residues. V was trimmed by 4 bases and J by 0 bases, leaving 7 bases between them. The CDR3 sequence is CASSRGGSGNTIYF. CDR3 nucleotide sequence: TGTGCCAGCAGCCGCGGGGGCTCTGGAAACACCATATATTTT.

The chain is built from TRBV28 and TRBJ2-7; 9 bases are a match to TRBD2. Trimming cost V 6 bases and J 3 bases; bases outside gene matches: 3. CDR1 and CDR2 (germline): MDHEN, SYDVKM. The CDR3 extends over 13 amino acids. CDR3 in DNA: TGTGCCAGCAGCGGGACTAGCCACTACGAGCAGTACTTC. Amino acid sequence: CASSGTSHYEQYF. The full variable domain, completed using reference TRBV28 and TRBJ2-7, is DVKVTQSSRYLVKRTGEKVFLECVQDMDHENMFWYRQDPGLGLRLIYFSYDVKMKEKGDIPEGYSVSREKKERFSLILESASTNQTSMYLCASSGTSHYEQYFGPGTRLTVT.

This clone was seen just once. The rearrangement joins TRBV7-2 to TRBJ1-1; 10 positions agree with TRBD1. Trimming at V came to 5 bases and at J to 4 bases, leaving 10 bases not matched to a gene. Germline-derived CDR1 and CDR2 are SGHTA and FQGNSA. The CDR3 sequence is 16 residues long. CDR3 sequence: CASSRRVGDRGTEAFF. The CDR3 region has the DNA TGTGCCAGCAGCCGTCGGGTTGGGGACAGGGGCACTGAAGCTTTCTTT.

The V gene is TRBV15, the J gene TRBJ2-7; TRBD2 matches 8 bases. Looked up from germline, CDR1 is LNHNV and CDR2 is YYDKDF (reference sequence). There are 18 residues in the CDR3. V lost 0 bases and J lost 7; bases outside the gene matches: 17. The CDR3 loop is CATSREDLVKRELLEQYF. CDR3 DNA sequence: TGTGCCACCAGCAGAGAGGACTTGGTTAAGCGGGAGCTTCTGGAGCAGTACTTC.

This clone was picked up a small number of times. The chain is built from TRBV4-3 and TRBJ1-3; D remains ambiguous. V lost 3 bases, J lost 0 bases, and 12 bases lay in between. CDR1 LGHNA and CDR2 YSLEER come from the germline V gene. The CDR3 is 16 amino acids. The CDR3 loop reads CASSQGYSGSGNTIYF. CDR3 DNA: TGCGCCAGCAGCCAGGGTTACAGCGGCTCTGGAAACACCATATATTTT.

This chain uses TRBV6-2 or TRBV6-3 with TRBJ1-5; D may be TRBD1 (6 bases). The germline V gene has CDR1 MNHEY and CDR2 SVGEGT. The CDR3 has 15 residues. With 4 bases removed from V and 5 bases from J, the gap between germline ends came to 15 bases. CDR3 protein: CASSSSLGGYQPQHF. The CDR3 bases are TGTGCCAGCAGTTCGAGCCTAGGGGGGTATCAGCCCCAGCATTTT.

The CDR3 DNA reads as TGTGCCAGCAGTTACTCGATACAGGCAGGGGTAGAGACCCAGTACTTC. Translated: CASSYSIQAGVETQYF. This chain connects TRBV6-2 or TRBV6-3 to TRBJ2-5; TRBD1 might be the D (6 bases). Germline V gene lookup returns CDR1 MNHEY and CDR2 SVGEGT. The CDR3 loop spans 16 amino acids. The germline V and J ends were trimmed by 0 bases and 4 bases, with 15 bases remaining between them.

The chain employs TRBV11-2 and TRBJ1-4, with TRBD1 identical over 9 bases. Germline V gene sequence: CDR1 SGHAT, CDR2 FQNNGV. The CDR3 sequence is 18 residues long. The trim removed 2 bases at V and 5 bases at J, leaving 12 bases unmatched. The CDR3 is CASSLLIRTGTGNEKLFF. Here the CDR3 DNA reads TGTGCCAGCAGCTTACTGATCAGAACCGGGACAGGGAATGAAAAACTGTTTTTT.

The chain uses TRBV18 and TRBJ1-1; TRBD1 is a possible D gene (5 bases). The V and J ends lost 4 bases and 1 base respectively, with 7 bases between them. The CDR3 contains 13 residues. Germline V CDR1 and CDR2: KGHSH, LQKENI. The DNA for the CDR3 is TGTGCCAGCTCACTGGACACGAACACTGAAGCTTTCTTT. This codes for CASSLDTNTEAFF.